This TCR beta chain was documented in a study of T cells in localized non-small cell lung cancer. Study outcomes and limitations: Increased T cell density in blood showed an association with longer overall survival. Owing to sequencing of a solitary tumor region, heterogeneity cannot be discounted. Median about 58 top-100 tumor clones were shared with paired adjacent lung.

CDR3 length: 14 amino acids. Trimming removed 6 bases from V and 5 bases from J, with 14 bases in between. The germline V gene has CDR1 MRHNA and CDR2 SNTAGT. About this clone: As yet, its antigen is unknown.

TCRdb's table, derived via immunoSEQ multiplex PCR, lists solely in-frame clones and lacks some. This table has fewer than 25,000 clones, approximately 87% appearing once. This TCR came from a woman aged 40-75 years with stage I lung adenocarcinoma. The rearrangement links TRBV6-4 to TRBJ2-1, with D possibly TRBD2 on 6 matching bases. The sequences come from peripheral blood, collected before any cancer treatment. The CDR3 DNA sequence: TGTGCCAGCAGAGGCAGGGCGGGGAACAATGAGCAGTTCTTC. Its protein is CASRGRAGNNEQFF.